The next 31 T cell receptor beta chains were all read from a single sample in a study of response to subunit inactivated influenza vaccine. TCRdb processed the RT-PCR reads anew with MiXCR; each CDR3 protein has one entry. The data contain 400,000 to 650,000 distinct CDR3 sequences, approximately 7.8% of them singletons. The sequencing used PBMCs from blood, collected roughly 24 months after vaccination. The receptor set was obtained from a man between 45 and 75 years old who received an inactivated influenza vaccine.

Ten or more counts support this clonotype. The chain recombines TRBV12-3 or TRBV12-4 with TRBJ2-5, with TRBD2 matching over 13 bases. The CDR3 has 16 amino acids. V was clipped by 5 bases and J by 5 bases; unmatched bases: 8. In DNA, the CDR3 is TGTGCCAGCAGTGCCGGGGGACTAGCGGGGAGGGAGACCCAGTACTTC. Translating it yields CASSAGGLAGRETQYF.

This clonotype was seen a handful of times. The chain couples TRBV2 to TRBJ1-1, with D unclear. The CDR3 runs 16 residues. With 3 bases removed from V and 0 bases from J, the gap between germline ends came to 14 bases. Germline V gives CDR1 SNHLY, CDR2 FYNNEI. Here the CDR3 DNA reads TGTGCCAGCAGTGAGGGTTTTCGGGCCATGAACACTGAAGCTTTCTTT. This gives the protein CASSEGFRAMNTEAFF.

The chain has TRBV24-1 and TRBJ2-3; no reliable D call. Deletions cut 3 bases from V and 2 bases from J, with 11 bases between. This CDR3 is 15 amino acids long. Germline CDR1 reads KGHDR; CDR2 reads SFDVKD. In nucleotides, the CDR3 is TGTGCCACCAGTGATGGCCTTTCCCCCACAGATACGCAGTATTTT. Amino acid sequence: CATSDGLSPTDTQYF.

This clonotype was detected ten times or more. The chain combines TRBV12-3 or TRBV12-4 with TRBJ2-7, with TRBD2 as a possible D gene (5 bases). V shed 7 bases and J shed 6 bases, with 22 bases lying between them. CDR3 length: 15 residues. In nucleotides, the CDR3 is TGTGCCAGCACCACACGAGTTGGAGGTCCGTCCGAGCAGTACTTC. Translating gives CASTTRVGGPSEQYF.

There are a few counts of this clonotype. This chain uses TRBV7-9 with TRBJ2-1; 7 bases are shared with TRBD1. The CDR3 is 16 amino acids. Per germline, CDR1 SEHNR and CDR2 FQNEAQ (reference sequence). The V segment lost 4 bases and the J segment 7 bases; nucleotides outside the gene matches: 13. CDR3 loop: CASSSNTGTALNEQFF. CDR3 DNA sequence: TGTGCCAGCAGCTCGAATACCGGGACAGCCTTGAATGAGCAGTTCTTC.

V gene TRBV28 combines with J gene TRBJ1-5; TRBD1 is a possible D gene (6 bases). The V gene lost 3 bases and the J gene lost 6 bases, with 18 bases spanning the gap. CDR1 and CDR2 from the germline V gene are MDHEN and SYDVKM. The CDR3 contains 16 residues. Written as DNA, the CDR3 is TGTGCCAGCAGTTTGGCGGTATGGGGGGCGGGTCAGCCCCAGCATTTT. Encoded protein: CASSLAVWGAGQPQHF.

The V call is TRBV20-1, the J call TRBJ2-5; D gene ambiguous. The CDR3 sequence is 13 residues long. The germline gives CDR1 DFQATT, CDR2 SNEGSKA (reference sequence). V was shortened by 3 bases and J by 1 base, with 9 bases between the two germline ends. The CDR3, as DNA: TGCAGTGCTAGTATACGGCCCCAAGAGACCCAGTACTTC. Protein product: CSASIRPQETQYF.

This clonotype was observed a few times. The chain combines TRBV6-2 or TRBV6-3 with TRBJ1-1; D not certain. The germline gives CDR1 MNHEY, CDR2 SVGEGT. V gave up 4 bases and J gave up 0 bases, with 18 bases separating them. The CDR3 totals 17 residues. The CDR3 region has the DNA TGTGCCAGCAGTTCTGGACGGGAACTTCTCCTGAACACTGAAGCTTTCTTT. It specifies CASSSGRELLLNTEAFF.

The rearrangement joins TRBV9 to TRBJ2-7; D possibly matches TRBD1 or TRBD2 (5 bases each). This CDR3 has 16 amino acids. Germline values: CDR1 SGDLS, CDR2 YYNGEE. V was trimmed by 0 bases and J by 6 bases, leaving 19 bases between them. The DNA of the CDR3 is TGTGCCAGCAGCGTAGGTTCTGGGGGACGGCGCCTCGAGCAGTACTTC. Translated, it gives CASSVGSGGRRLEQYF.

The table lists this clonotype with many counts. V gene TRBV6-2 or TRBV6-3 combines with J gene TRBJ2-5, with 9 bases identical to TRBD1. Unmatched junction bases numbered 6, after V lost 6 bases and J lost 4 bases. Germline values: CDR1 MNHEY, CDR2 SVGEGT. The CDR3 loop spans 14 amino acids. This CDR3 is CASRTGTGRETQYF. DNA for the CDR3: TGTGCCAGCAGAACCGGGACAGGGAGAGAGACCCAGTACTTC.

In its sample, this clonotype was seen a few times. The chain links TRBV11-2 to TRBJ2-5; either TRBD1 or TRBD2 may supply D (5 bases each). The length of the CDR3 is 17 residues. V shed 2 bases and J shed 0 bases, with 16 bases lying between them. CDR1 and CDR2 (germline): SGHAT, FQNNGV. CDR3 amino acids: CASSLTGAGTNQETQYF. Written as DNA, the CDR3 is TGTGCCAGCAGCTTAACTGGGGCAGGGACGAACCAAGAGACCCAGTACTTC.

The sample holds a few counts of this clonotype. V usage is TRBV7-8 and J usage is TRBJ2-2; D uncertain. The V and J ends lost 5 bases and 0 bases respectively, with 7 bases between them. The V gene's germline CDR1 is SGHVS and CDR2 FQNEAQ. This CDR3 comprises 14 residues. The CDR3 DNA reads as TGTGCCAGCAGCCAGCACGCGAACACCGGGGAGCTGTTTTTT. Encoded protein: CASSQHANTGELFF.

This clonotype was seen more than once but under ten times. This rearrangement joins TRBV24-1 to TRBJ2-6, with D possibly TRBD1 on 6 matching bases. V lost 5 bases and J lost 3, with 10 bases in between. The CDR3 loop spans 15 amino acids. Germline-derived CDR1 and CDR2 are KGHDR and SFDVKD. The DNA of the CDR3 is TGTGCCACCAGTGCTGGACAGATTGGGGCCAACGTCCTGACTTTC. Amino acid sequence: CATSAGQIGANVLTF.

The V call is TRBV7-2, the J call TRBJ2-3; 8 bases align to TRBD2. Germline assignment: CDR1 SGHTA and CDR2 FQGNSA. The CDR3 extends over 17 amino acids. J lost 2 bases, V lost 1 base, and 8 bases had no gene match. In DNA form, the CDR3 reads TGTGCCAGCAGCTTAGTTTTCGGCGGGGGGTCCACAGATACGCAGTATTTT. Translated, it gives CASSLVFGGGSTDTQYF.

The chain recombines TRBV18 with TRBJ2-3; 10 nucleotides agree with TRBD2. V gave up 6 bases and J gave up 4 bases; unmatched junction bases: 4. The CDR3 consists of 14 residues. Germline V CDR1 and CDR2: KGHSH, LQKENI. In DNA form, the CDR3 reads TGTGCCAGCTCCCCAGCGGGGGGGCCAGATACGCAGTATTTT. Its translation: CASSPAGGPDTQYF. Variable domain in full (rest from reference TRBV18 and TRBJ2-3): NAGVMQNPRHLVRRRGQEARLRCSPMKGHSHVYWYRQLPEEGLKFMVYLQKENIIDESGMPKERFSAEFPKEGPSILRIQQVVRGDSAAYFCASSPAGGPDTQYFGPGTRLTVL.

This clonotype was observed at least ten times. The chain recombines TRBV3-1 with TRBJ2-1, with D perhaps being TRBD1 or TRBD2 (5 bases each). Germline V gene sequence: CDR1 LGHDT, CDR2 YNNKEL (reference sequence). The V and J ends lost 5 bases and 6 bases respectively, with 11 bases between them. The CDR3 is made up of 13 amino acids. For the CDR3, the DNA is TGTGCCAGCAGCACGGGACCTATCAATGAGCAGTTCTTC. Translated, it gives CASSTGPINEQFF.

This chain joins TRBV6-1 and TRBJ2-1, with 8 nucleotides matching TRBD1. CDR3 length equals 17 residues. Trimming cost V 5 bases and J 2 bases; bases outside gene matches: 11. The germline V gene has CDR1 MNHNS and CDR2 SASEGT. CDR3 bases: TGTGCCAGCAGTCGAACAAAACAGGGGGGACCCTACAATGAGCAGTTCTTC. Translation: CASSRTKQGGPYNEQFF.

This clonotype was counted a few times. The chain uses TRBV6-1 and TRBJ2-1, with D uncertain. From germline, CDR1 is MNHNS and CDR2 SASEGT. The V end was cut by 6 bases, the J end by 3 bases, with 9 bases between. The length of the CDR3 is 13 residues. The CDR3 nucleotides read TGTGCCAGCAGGACGGACGGCTACAATGAGCAGTTCTTC. Translation gives CASRTDGYNEQFF.

The chain carries TRBV28 and TRBJ1-5; possible D gene TRBD1, 5 bases. V gave up 3 bases and J gave up 3 bases, with 18 bases separating them. This CDR3 has 17 amino acids. The V gene's germline CDR1 is MDHEN and CDR2 SYDVKM. The CDR3 is CASSFITGVGTNQPQHF. The CDR3 DNA sequence: TGTGCCAGCAGTTTTATTACGGGGGTCGGGACCAATCAGCCCCAGCATTTT.

A remark on this clonotype: The germline gene is not matched at one end of the junction; a read error may be the cause. The chain has TRBV6-2 or TRBV6-3 and TRBJ2-2, with a tentative D call TRBD2 (7 bases). The CDR3 has 14 amino acids. CDR1 is MNHEY and CDR2 is SVGEGT in the germline V gene. CDR3 DNA: TGTGCCAGCAGTTTTGCGGGGGACACCGGGGAGCTGTGTTTT. Its translation: CASSFAGDTGELCF.

Many counts were recorded for this clonotype. The V and J genes are TRBV20-1 and TRBJ2-1, with TRBD2 matching over 10 bases. The CDR3 contains 15 residues. The germline V gene encodes CDR1 DFQATT and CDR2 SNEGSKA (reference sequence). V shed 6 bases and J 6 bases; nucleotides not matched to a gene: 11. CDR3 nucleotides: TGCAGTGCCAATTCTCCTAGCGGGAGAGGCAATGAGCAGTTCTTC. It is translated as CSANSPSGRGNEQFF.

The chain is built from TRBV27 and TRBJ2-1, with TRBD2 matching over 11 bases. The V segment lost 6 bases and the J segment 7 bases; nucleotides outside the gene matches: 11. The CDR3 is 16 residues long. CDR1 and CDR2 from the germline V gene are MNHEY and SMNVEV (reference sequence). The CDR3 DNA sequence: TGTGCCAGCAGCTCATTAGCGGGAGGGTTTGCGAATGAGCAGTTCTTC. Residues: CASSSLAGGFANEQFF.

This clonotype occurred a few times. The CDR3 spells CAISARLDPSRELFF. CDR3 in DNA: TGTGCCATCAGTGCCCGACTCGACCCTTCCAGGGAGCTGTTTTTT. The chain joins TRBV10-3 to TRBJ2-2; no clear D gene. The CDR3 runs to 15 residues. Trimming removed 4 bases from V and 9 bases from J, with 18 bases in between. Germline CDR1 is ENHRY and CDR2 is SYGVKD.

This chain's CDR3 is CASSSSSVYGYTF. The CDR3 nucleotides read TGTGCCAGCAGCAGCAGTTCCGTCTATGGCTACACCTTC. This rearrangement joins TRBV11-1 to TRBJ1-2; unclear D gene. V was pared by 5 bases and J by 4 bases, with 11 bases between. Germline V gene sequence: CDR1 SGHAT, CDR2 FQDESV (reference sequence). This CDR3 is 13 amino acids long.

This clonotype was detected ten times or more. This chain links TRBV4-2 with TRBJ1-5; D is possibly TRBD1 (6 bases). This CDR3 comprises 15 residues. Per germline, CDR1 LGHNA and CDR2 YNFKEQ. With 0 bases removed from V and 5 bases from J, the gap between germline ends came to 11 bases. The CDR3 loop is CASSQDQGIHQPQHF. The CDR3 coding sequence is TGTGCCAGCAGCCAAGATCAGGGGATCCATCAGCCCCAGCATTTT.

This clonotype was recorded at least ten times. The chain uses TRBV7-9 and TRBJ2-3, with 11 bases identical to TRBD2. CDR3 length: 15 amino acids. In germline, CDR1 is SEHNR, CDR2 FQNEAQ (reference sequence). V lost 5 bases to trimming and J lost 2 bases; unmatched junction nucleotides: 3. For the CDR3, the DNA is TGTGCCAGCAGCGTGACTAGCGGGAACACAGATACGCAGTATTTT. This gives the protein CASSVTSGNTDTQYF.

This clonotype came up many times. The chain uses TRBV6-1 and TRBJ2-7, with TRBD2 as a possible D gene (5 bases). The length of the CDR3 is 13 residues. Germline V lookup: CDR1 MNHNS, CDR2 SASEGT. V was trimmed by 6 bases and J by 4 bases, leaving 13 bases between them. DNA of the CDR3: TGTGCCAGCAGCACGGGGTGGGCTTACGAGCAGTACTTC. It yields the protein CASSTGWAYEQYF.

V gene TRBV20-1 combines with J gene TRBJ1-1; D possibly corresponds to TRBD1 (5 bases). CDR1 is DFQATT, CDR2 SNEGSKA, per germline (reference sequence). The CDR3 contains 13 residues. Between the trimmed V and J ends, which lost 0 bases and 10 bases, there was a span of 15 bases. CDR3 in amino acids: CSAREGTGGIAFF. The CDR3 DNA follows: TGCAGTGCTAGAGAGGGGACCGGGGGAATAGCTTTCTTT.

This clonotype was found many times. J is TRBJ1-2 and V is TRBV12-3 or TRBV12-4; D is undetermined. Trimming removed 1 base at V and 3 bases at J, with 6 bases between. The length of the CDR3 is 13 residues. Here the CDR3 reads CASSLGRYYGYTF. In DNA, the CDR3 is TGTGCCAGCAGTTTAGGTCGATACTATGGCTACACCTTC.

There are many counts of this clonotype. The V and J genes are TRBV9 and TRBJ2-4; the D is unclear. The V gene's germline CDR1 is SGDLS and CDR2 YYNGEE. V was clipped by 0 bases and J by 2 bases, with 9 bases between them. CDR3 size: 15 residues. The CDR3 reads CASSVGFGPKNIQYF. CDR3 coding DNA: TGTGCCAGCAGCGTAGGCTTTGGTCCCAAAAACATTCAGTACTTC.

The chain couples TRBV7-9 to TRBJ2-5; possible D gene TRBD1, 6 bases. The CDR3 runs 14 residues. The germline V gene encodes CDR1 SEHNR and CDR2 FQNEAQ (reference sequence). V gave up 4 bases and J gave up 4 bases, with 13 bases separating them. CDR3 DNA sequence: TGTGCCAGCAGCTCAAATACAGGGACAGAGACCCAGTACTTC. Encoded protein: CASSSNTGTETQYF.